A selection of T cell receptor beta chains follows, all from one sample in a study of cytomegalovirus exposure and HLA in healthy donors. Clones were sequenced by immunoSEQ multiplex PCR, and TCRdb holds only the in-frame ones, with some missing. The sample has about 120,000 clones; around 88% are singletons. Source material: PBMCs. The receptor set was obtained from a man in his late teens or twenties in good health and CMV-seronegative. Both conserved end residues are part of each CDR3. The order of the fields is D gene, clone size, J gene, V gene, CDR3 protein, CDR3 DNA. A D gene is named only where the DNA matches it firmly. The size entry is marked missing in some rows and otherwise reads once, few, many or a size class.

TRBD1	few	TRBJ1-5	TRBV7-8	CASSLPGQSQPQHF	TGTGCCAGCAGCTTACCGGGACAGAGTCAGCCCCAGCATTTT
NA	NA	TRBJ2-3	TRBV23-1	CASSRGGGATDTQYF	TGCGCCAGCAGTCGTGGCGGTGGGGCCACAGATACGCAGTATTTT
NA	NA	TRBJ1-4	TRBV29-1	CSVTGRANEKLFF	TGCAGCGTTACAGGGCGAGCTAATGAAAAACTGTTTTTT
NA	NA	TRBJ2-2	TRBV19	CASSMQGVTGELFF	TGTGCCAGTAGTATGCAAGGGGTTACCGGGGAGCTGTTTTTT
NA	NA	TRBJ1-1	TRBV5-1	CASSLAGQNTEAFF	TGCGCCAGCAGCTTGGCCGGACAGAACACTGAAGCTTTCTTT
NA	NA	TRBJ2-2	TRBV5-6	CASSLADRYTGELFF	TGTGCCAGCAGCTTGGCTGACAGGTACACCGGGGAGCTGTTTTTT
TRBD1	NA	TRBJ1-1	TRBV10-3	CAIRGTDKNMNTEAFF	TGTGCCATCAGGGGGACAGATAAAAACATGAACACTGAAGCTTTCTTT
TRBD2	NA	TRBJ2-3	TRBV4-3	CASSQELAGNTDTQYF	TGCGCCAGCAGCCAAGAACTAGCGGGGAACACAGATACGCAGTATTTT
NA	NA	TRBJ2-7	TRBV7-9	CASSPSRSYEQYF	TGTGCCAGCAGTCCTAGTCGGTCCTACGAGCAGTACTTC
NA	NA	TRBJ2-2	TRBV27	CASSLTISVGELFF	TGTGCCAGCAGTTTAACGATTAGCGTCGGGGAGCTGTTTTTT
TRBD1	NA	TRBJ2-7	TRBV6-4	CASSDGLGDRGVPYEQYF	TGTGCCAGCAGTGACGGACTCGGAGACAGGGGAGTCCCCTACGAGCAGTACTTC
TRBD2	NA	TRBJ2-1	TRBV27	CASRPGGGSYNEQFF	TGTGCCAGCAGGCCTGGCGGGGGCTCCTACAATGAGCAGTTCTTC
NA	NA	TRBJ2-1	TRBV5-6	CASSLVQGGMGEQFF	TGTGCCAGCAGCTTGGTTCAGGGTGGTATGGGTGAGCAGTTCTTC
TRBD1	few	TRBJ2-7	TRBV27	CASSLAGTAYEQYF	TGTGCCAGCAGTTTAGCCGGGACAGCATACGAGCAGTACTTC
NA	NA	TRBJ2-7	TRBV7-6	CASSLAAETYEQYF	TGTGCCAGCAGCTTAGCGGCAGAAACCTACGAGCAGTACTTC
NA	NA	TRBJ1-5	TRBV7-2	CASSYTGTNFNQPQHF	TGTGCCAGCAGCTATACAGGGACCAATTTCAATCAGCCCCAGCATTTT
TRBD1	NA	TRBJ2-7	TRBV7-6	CAPPRDRGRMQYF	TGTGCCCCGCCCCGGGACAGGGGGCGCATGCAGTACTTC
NA	NA	TRBJ1-1	TRBV14	CASSRGYTEAFF	TGTGCCAGCAGCCGAGGTTACACTGAAGCTTTCTTT
TRBD2	NA	TRBJ2-7	TRBV29-1	CSVLAGVFEQYF	TGCAGCGTTCTAGCGGGAGTTTTCGAGCAGTACTTC
NA	NA	TRBJ2-3	TRBV29-1	CSVSQGSTDTQYF	TGCAGCGTTTCGCAGGGTAGCACAGATACGCAGTATTTT
TRBD1	NA	TRBJ1-4	TRBV4-3	CASTTGAGGYEKLFF	TGCGCCAGCACCACGGGGGCAGGGGGCTATGAAAAACTGTTTTTT
NA	NA	TRBJ2-7	TRBV4-1	CASSQDFGLEQYF	TGCGCCAGCAGCCAAGATTTTGGGCTTGAGCAGTACTTC
TRBD1	NA	TRBJ2-5	TRBV27	CASSLTEGQETQYF	TGTGCCAGCAGTTTAACCGAGGGACAGGAGACCCAGTACTTC
TRBD1	NA	TRBJ2-5	TRBV27	CASSFVRTGFRETQYF	TGTGCCAGCAGTTTTGTAAGGACAGGTTTCCGGGAGACCCAGTACTTC
NA	few	TRBJ1-2	TRBV10-1	CASSEFGIDYGYTF	TGCGCCAGCAGTGAGTTCGGGATCGACTATGGCTACACCTTC
NA	NA	TRBJ2-7	TRBV27	CASSPGLFSYEQYF	TGTGCCAGCAGTCCGGGACTGTTCTCCTACGAGCAGTACTTC
TRBD1	NA	TRBJ1-2	TRBV5-6	CASSLDGQASYGYTF	TGTGCCAGCAGCTTGGATGGACAGGCTAGTTATGGCTACACCTTC
NA	NA	TRBJ1-2	TRBV7-9	CASSFGDVGYTF	TGTGCCAGCAGCTTCGGGGATGTTGGCTACACCTTC
TRBD1	NA	TRBJ1-1	TRBV2	CASKDRVLARTEAFF	TGTGCCAGCAAGGACAGGGTCCTAGCTAGGACTGAAGCTTTCTTT
NA	few	TRBJ2-7	TRBV30	CAWSFRGGEQYF	TGTGCCTGGAGTTTCAGGGGTGGAGAGCAGTACTTC
NA	NA	TRBJ2-7	TRBV7-2	CASSYLASSYEQYF	TGTGCCAGCAGCTACCTGGCCAGCTCCTACGAGCAGTACTTC
TRBD1	NA	TRBJ2-1	TRBV29-1	CSGKTGGDYNEQFF	TGCAGCGGGAAAACAGGGGGCGACTACAATGAGCAGTTCTTC
TRBD2	NA	TRBJ2-5	TRBV5-1	CASSWTSGGIMETQYF	TGCGCCAGCAGCTGGACTAGCGGGGGTATTATGGAGACCCAGTACTTC
TRBD1	NA	TRBJ2-1	TRBV5-1	CASSLGAGQGYNEQFF	TGCGCCAGCAGCTTGGGCGCGGGACAGGGTTACAATGAGCAGTTCTTC
NA	NA	TRBJ2-5	TRBV25-1	CASSEVSGNLVAQYF	TGTGCCAGCAGTGAAGTATCCGGGAACCTTGTGGCCCAGTACTTC
NA	NA	TRBJ1-5	TRBV11-2	CASSFSEAKPQHF	TGTGCCAGCAGCTTTTCTGAGGCGAAGCCCCAGCATTTT
TRBD1	NA	TRBJ1-5	TRBV6-6	CASSRDDRVNQPQHF	TGTGCCAGCAGCCGGGACGACAGGGTCAATCAGCCCCAGCATTTT
TRBD2	NA	TRBJ2-7	TRBV28	CASRQLAGVSGSDEQYF	TGTGCCAGCAGGCAACTAGCGGGCGTCTCCGGGTCGGACGAGCAGTACTTC
NA	NA	TRBJ1-1	TRBV6-1	CASSDRGNTEAFF	TGTGCCAGCAGTGACAGAGGGAACACTGAAGCTTTCTTT
TRBD1	few	TRBJ2-5	TRBV5-1	CASSPDRGPETQYF	TGCGCCAGCAGCCCGGACAGGGGGCCAGAGACCCAGTACTTC
TRBD1	few	TRBJ1-5	TRBV18	CASSPRQGGQPQHF	TGTGCCAGCTCACCACGACAGGGAGGACAGCCCCAGCATTTT
NA	NA	TRBJ2-5	TRBV11-3	CASSLESVSNQETQYF	TGTGCCAGCAGCTTAGAGAGTGTGTCAAACCAAGAGACCCAGTACTTC
NA	NA	TRBJ2-7	TRBV30	CAWSGQSMGEQYF	TGTGCCTGGAGTGGACAGTCGATGGGGGAGCAGTACTTC
NA	NA	TRBJ2-2	TRBV9	CASSVVSGSGELFF	TGTGCCAGCAGCGTAGTCTCAGGGTCCGGGGAGCTGTTTTTT
NA	NA	TRBJ1-4	TRBV6-6	CASSRDINEKLFF	TGTGCCAGCAGTAGGGACATTAATGAAAAACTGTTTTTT
TRBD2	NA	TRBJ2-7	TRBV7-2	CASSSTGRGVGEQYF	TGTGCCAGCAGCTCCACGGGGCGGGGGGTCGGCGAGCAGTACTTC
NA	NA	TRBJ2-7	TRBV10-2	CASSESRQIYYEQYF	TGCGCCAGCAGTGAGTCCAGACAGATATACTACGAGCAGTACTTC
NA	NA	TRBJ1-6	TRBV9	CASSDEGQPYNSPLHF	TGTGCCAGCAGCGACGAAGGACAGCCATATAATTCACCCCTCCACTTT
TRBD1	NA	TRBJ2-5	TRBV18	CASSRQGAQETQYF	TGTGCCAGCTCAAGACAGGGAGCCCAAGAGACCCAGTACTTC
NA	NA	TRBJ2-7	TRBV7-2	CASSMDGGIYEQYF	TGTGCCAGCAGCATGGACGGAGGAATCTACGAGCAGTACTTC
TRBD1	few	TRBJ2-7	TRBV5-8	CASSLYMTGYYEQYF	TGTGCCAGCAGCTTGTACATGACAGGGTACTACGAGCAGTACTTC
NA	NA	TRBJ2-7	TRBV7-9	CASSASGEQYF	TGTGCCAGCAGTGCCAGCGGCGAGCAGTACTTC
NA	NA	TRBJ2-3	TRBV6-5	CASSYSFTSSTDTQYF	TGTGCCAGCAGTTACTCGTTCACTTCTAGCACAGATACGCAGTATTTT
NA	NA	TRBJ2-7	TRBV14	CASSQAGTRVYEQYF	TGTGCCAGCAGCCAAGCCGGGACAAGGGTTTACGAGCAGTACTTC
TRBD1	NA	TRBJ1-5	TRBV7-9	CASSLGAGGPEPQHF	TGTGCCAGCAGCTTAGGTGCAGGGGGGCCTGAGCCCCAGCATTTT
NA	NA	TRBJ2-3	TRBV28	CASTLGGYGQYF	TGTGCCAGCACTCTCGGCGGGTATGGGCAGTATTTT
TRBD2	NA	TRBJ2-4	TRBV4-3	CASSQDTGTSGLAKNIQYF	TGCGCCAGCAGCCAAGACACCGGGACTAGCGGACTAGCCAAAAACATTCAGTACTTC